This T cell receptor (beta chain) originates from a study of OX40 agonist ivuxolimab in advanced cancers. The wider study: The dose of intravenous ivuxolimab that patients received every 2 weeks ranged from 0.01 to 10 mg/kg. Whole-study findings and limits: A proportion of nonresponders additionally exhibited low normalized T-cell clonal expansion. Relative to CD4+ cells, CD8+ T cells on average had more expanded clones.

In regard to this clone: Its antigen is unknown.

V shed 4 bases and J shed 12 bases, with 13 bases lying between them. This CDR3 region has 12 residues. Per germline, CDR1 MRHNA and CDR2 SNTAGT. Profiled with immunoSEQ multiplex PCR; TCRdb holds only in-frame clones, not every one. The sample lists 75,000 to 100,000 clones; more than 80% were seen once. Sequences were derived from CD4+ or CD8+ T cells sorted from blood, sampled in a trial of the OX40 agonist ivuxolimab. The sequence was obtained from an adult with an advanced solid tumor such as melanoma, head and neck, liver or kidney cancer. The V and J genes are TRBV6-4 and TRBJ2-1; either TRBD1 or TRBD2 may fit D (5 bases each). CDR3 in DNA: TGTGCCAGCAGTGTCTTCGGGGCCCGGCAGTTCTTC. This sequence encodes CASSVFGARQFF.